This entry lists 9 T cell receptor beta chains sequenced from one sample in a study of identical twins. Using its own MiXCR run on the 5' RACE reads, TCRdb lists one record per CDR3 protein. The table has under 900,000 distinct CDR3 sequences, approximately 13% seen once. A further study also used this sample, focusing on yellow fever vaccine responses in identical twins.

Source material: PBMCs. These TCRs come from a young woman in good health.

This clonotype came up many times. The V and J genes are TRBV15 and TRBJ2-7; D gene unclear. Trimming took off 4 bases at V and 6 bases at J, with 13 bases between the two ends. Germline V gene lookup returns CDR1 LNHNV and CDR2 YYDKDF (reference sequence). There are 13 residues in the CDR3. CDR3 residues: CATSTTRESEQYV. The CDR3 DNA reads TGTGCCACCAGCACCACAAGAGAATCCGAGCAGTACGTC.

A few counts support this clonotype. The chain couples TRBV5-5 to TRBJ2-7; the D gene is possibly TRBD1 (6 bases). Per the germline V gene, CDR1 is SGHKS and CDR2 is YYEKEE (reference sequence). There are 15 residues in the CDR3. V lost 7 bases to trimming and J lost 7 bases, with 24 bases between them. As DNA, the CDR3 is TGTGCCAGCTGGCCAAACCAGGGGCCAGAGGGGGAGCAGTACTTC. Translating it yields CASWPNQGPEGEQYF.

This clonotype has just a few counts. The chain uses TRBV10-3 and TRBJ2-7; TRBD1 matches 10 bases. J was trimmed by 2 bases and V by 6 bases; bases with no gene match: 4. Per the germline V gene, CDR1 is ENHRY and CDR2 is SYGVKD. The CDR3 spans 14 residues. In DNA form, the CDR3 reads TGTGCCATCAGGGGGGACAGGGGCGCCTACGAGCAGTACTTC. This gives the protein CAIRGDRGAYEQYF.

The chain combines TRBV6-2 or TRBV6-3 with TRBJ2-5; D possibly corresponds to TRBD2 (7 bases). The CDR3 is 15 amino acids. Germline CDR1 is MNHEY and CDR2 is SVGEGT. Trimming took 6 bases from V and 6 from J, leaving 20 bases between them. The CDR3 loop is CASRNPGGGEKTQYF. In DNA form, the CDR3 reads TGTGCCAGCAGAAACCCGGGGGGCGGGGAAAAGACCCAGTACTTC.

The chain employs TRBV2 and TRBJ1-4; D gene unclear. Germline V gene lookup returns CDR1 SNHLY and CDR2 FYNNEI. Between the trimmed V and J ends, which lost 0 bases and 7 bases, there was a span of 9 bases. The CDR3 loop spans 14 amino acids. In nucleotides, the CDR3 is TGTGCCAGCAGTGAAGCGGAAAGTGCTGAAAAACTGTTTTTT. Residues: CASSEAESAEKLFF.

This chain links TRBV27 with TRBJ2-2; no firm D call. In germline, CDR1 is MNHEY, CDR2 SMNVEV (reference sequence). The V gene lost 7 bases and the J gene lost 1 base, with 7 bases spanning the gap. This CDR3 spans 13 amino acids. The DNA of the CDR3 is TGTGCCAGCAAAAGACGGAACACCGGGGAGCTGTTTTTT. Protein product: CASKRRNTGELFF.

This chain joins TRBV3-1 and TRBJ1-1; D is undetermined. The V and J ends lost 0 bases and 3 bases respectively, with 8 bases between them. The length of the CDR3 is 14 residues. Per germline, CDR1 LGHDT and CDR2 YNNKEL (reference sequence). The CDR3 DNA is TGTGCCAGCAGCCAAGAGGGCGGGCACACTGAAGCTTTCTTT. As protein: CASSQEGGHTEAFF.

A note on this clonotype: A much larger clone differs from this one at a single base, so this may be a read error. V usage is TRBV13 and J usage is TRBJ2-7; D call uncertain. The CDR3 covers 13 residues. CDR1 and CDR2 from the germline V gene are PRHDT and FYEKMQ (reference sequence). CDR3 sequence (DNA): TGTACCAGCAGCTTGGTTCCCCACGACGAGCAGTACTTC. This gives the protein CTSSLVPHDEQYF.

This clonotype was detected a few times. The chain employs TRBV10-3 and TRBJ2-1, with TRBD2 matching over 13 bases. CDR3 size: 15 residues. CDR1 is ENHRY and CDR2 is SYGVKD in the germline V gene. Germline trimming cut 5 bases from V and 8 bases from J; bases unmatched to any gene: 6. The CDR3 loop is CAISTTSGRPHEQFF. The DNA for the CDR3 is TGTGCCATCAGTACGACTAGCGGGAGGCCCCATGAGCAGTTCTTC.